The clone carrying this T cell receptor (beta chain) has a handful of counts. Its antigen is as yet unknown. This CDR3 region has 11 residues. V lost 4 bases, J lost 5 bases, and 8 bases lay in between. The germline gives CDR1 DFQATT, CDR2 SNEGSKA (reference sequence). This specimen comes from a study of CD8 T cells in ankylosing spondylitis. Regarding the study as a whole: Disease-associated clones were CD8+ and fairly uncommon in peripheral blood.

TCRdb processed the 5' RACE reads anew with MiXCR; each CDR3 protein has one entry. The data hold 150,000 or so distinct CDR3 sequences, with 11% observed a single time. The sample was blood, either unsorted or a sorted T cell fraction (not recorded which). The rearrangement joins TRBV20-1 to TRBJ2-5; D is undetermined. This clonotype originated in a male donor with ankylosing spondylitis or in good health (not recorded which). CDR3 sequence: CSATARETQYF. CDR3 bases: TGCAGTGCTACCGCCCGGGAGACCCAGTACTTC.